The T cell receptor (beta chain) described here comes from a study of blood T cell repertoires in COVID-19. Study-wide background: Samples of COVID-19 (acute and convalescent) were obtained from the United States, Italy and Spain.

The V end was cut by 6 bases, the J end by 5 bases, with 7 bases between. CDR1 and CDR2 from the germline V gene are MNHEY and SVGAGI. The CDR3 length is 11 residues. Original data processing: Nucleated cell number was recorded as an estimate derived from reference gene primer amplification. Data came from immunoSEQ multiplex PCR; TCRdb stores just in-frame clones and leaves some out. The V and J calls and the clone size are those of that table, but D and trimming were determined from the DNA. Of over 200,000 clones in the sample, roughly nine tenths are singletons; the top ten hold roughly 9.8%. This receptor was obtained from a man aged 35-49 years who had recovered from COVID-19. Sequencing was done on a sample of peripheral blood. The gene calls are TRBV6-5 and TRBJ2-5, with D unresolved. The CDR3 DNA is TGTGCCAGCAGCCTATCGGAGACCCAGTACTTC. This codes for CASSLSETQYF.